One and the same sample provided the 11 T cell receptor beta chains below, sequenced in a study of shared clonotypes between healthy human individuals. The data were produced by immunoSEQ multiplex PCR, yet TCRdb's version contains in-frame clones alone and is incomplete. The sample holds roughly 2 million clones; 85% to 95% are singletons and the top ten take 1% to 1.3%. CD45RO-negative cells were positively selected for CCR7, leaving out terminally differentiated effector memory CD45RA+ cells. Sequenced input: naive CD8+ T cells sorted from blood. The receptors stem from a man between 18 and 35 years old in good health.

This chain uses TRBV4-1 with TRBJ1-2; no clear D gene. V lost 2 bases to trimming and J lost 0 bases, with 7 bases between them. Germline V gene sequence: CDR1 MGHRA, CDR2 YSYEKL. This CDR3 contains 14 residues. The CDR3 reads CASSQLRANYGYTF. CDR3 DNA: TGCGCCAGCAGCCAACTGCGAGCTAACTATGGCTACACCTTC.

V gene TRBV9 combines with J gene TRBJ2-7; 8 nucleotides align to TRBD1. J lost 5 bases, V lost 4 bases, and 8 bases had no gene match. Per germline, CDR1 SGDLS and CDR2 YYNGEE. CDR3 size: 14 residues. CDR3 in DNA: TGTGCCAGCAGCCCCTATCAGGGGGCAGACGAGCAGTACTTC. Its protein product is CASSPYQGADEQYF.

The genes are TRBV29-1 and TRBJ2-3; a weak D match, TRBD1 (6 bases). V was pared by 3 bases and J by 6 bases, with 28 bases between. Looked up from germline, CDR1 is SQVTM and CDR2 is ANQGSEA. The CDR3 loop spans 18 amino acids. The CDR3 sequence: CSVEAPSSTGLWSDTQYF. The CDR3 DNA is TGCAGCGTTGAGGCCCCTTCATCGACAGGCTTATGGTCTGATACGCAGTATTTT.

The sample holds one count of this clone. CDR3 bases: TGCGCCAGCGGGGAGAGGGCTGTGTACAATGAGCAGTTCTTC. This gives the protein CASGERAVYNEQFF. The chain uses TRBV4-1 and TRBJ2-1, with a tentative D call TRBD2 (5 bases). The CDR3 extends over 14 amino acids. The germline V and J ends were trimmed by 8 bases and 4 bases, with 15 bases remaining between them. Germline loops: CDR1 MGHRA, CDR2 YSYEKL.

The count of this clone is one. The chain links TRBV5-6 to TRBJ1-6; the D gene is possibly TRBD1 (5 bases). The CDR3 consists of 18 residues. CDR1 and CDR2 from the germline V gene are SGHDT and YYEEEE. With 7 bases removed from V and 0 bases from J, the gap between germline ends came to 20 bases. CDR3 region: CASREGPRTGSYNSPLHF. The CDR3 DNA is TGTGCCAGCCGCGAGGGACCACGGACGGGCTCCTATAATTCACCCCTCCACTTT.

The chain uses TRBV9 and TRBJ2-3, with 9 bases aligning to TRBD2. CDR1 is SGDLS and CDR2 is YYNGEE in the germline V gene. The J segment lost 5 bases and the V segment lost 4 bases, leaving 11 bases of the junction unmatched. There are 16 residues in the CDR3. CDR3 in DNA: TGTGCCAGCAGCCCCACCGGCGGGAGGGCCGTAGATACGCAGTATTTT. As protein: CASSPTGGRAVDTQYF.

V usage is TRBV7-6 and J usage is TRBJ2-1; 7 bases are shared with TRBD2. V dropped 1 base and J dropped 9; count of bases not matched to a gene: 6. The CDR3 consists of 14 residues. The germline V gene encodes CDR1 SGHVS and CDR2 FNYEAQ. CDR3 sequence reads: CASSLGTRSAEQFF. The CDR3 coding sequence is TGTGCCAGCAGCTTAGGGACTAGGTCGGCTGAGCAGTTCTTC.

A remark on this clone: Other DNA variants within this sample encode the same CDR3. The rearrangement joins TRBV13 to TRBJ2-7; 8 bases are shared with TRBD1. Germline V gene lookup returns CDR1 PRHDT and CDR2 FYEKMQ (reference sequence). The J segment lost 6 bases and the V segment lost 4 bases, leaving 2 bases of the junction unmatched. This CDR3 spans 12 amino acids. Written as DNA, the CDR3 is TGTGCCAGCAGCTCCGACAGGGGCGAGCAGTACTTC. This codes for CASSSDRGEQYF. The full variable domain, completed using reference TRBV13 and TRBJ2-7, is AAGVIQSPRHLIKEKRETATLKCYPIPRHDTVYWYQQGPGQDPQFLISFYEKMQSDKGSIPDRFSAQQFSDYHSELNMSSLELGDSALYFCASSSDRGEQYFGPGTRLTVT.

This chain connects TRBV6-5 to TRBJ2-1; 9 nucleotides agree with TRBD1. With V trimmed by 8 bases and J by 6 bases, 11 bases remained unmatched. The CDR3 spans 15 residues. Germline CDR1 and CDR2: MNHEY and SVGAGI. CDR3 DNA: TGTGCCAGCTGCGGTACAGGGGGCATCTGCAATGAGCAGTTCTTC. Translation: CASCGTGGICNEQFF.

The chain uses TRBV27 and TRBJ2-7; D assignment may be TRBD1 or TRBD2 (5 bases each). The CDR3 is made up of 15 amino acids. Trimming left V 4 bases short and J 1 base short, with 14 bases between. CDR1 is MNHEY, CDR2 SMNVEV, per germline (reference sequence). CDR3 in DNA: TGTGCCAGCAGTTCCCTGGGTGGGGGTTCCTACGAGCAGTACTTC. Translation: CASSSLGGGSYEQYF.

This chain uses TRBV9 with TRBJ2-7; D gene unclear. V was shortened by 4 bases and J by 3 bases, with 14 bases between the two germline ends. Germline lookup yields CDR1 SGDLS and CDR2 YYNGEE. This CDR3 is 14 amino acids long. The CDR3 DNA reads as TGTGCCAGCAGCCTCCGGACCAACGGCTACGAGCAGTACTTC. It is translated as CASSLRTNGYEQYF.